The 25 T cell receptor beta chains in this list originate from one sample, sequenced in a study of blood T cell repertoires in COVID-19. Here immunoSEQ multiplex PCR was the method, and the copy in TCRdb shows in-frame clones only, minus some. The sample has about 270,000 clones, roughly 90% seen once. Sequenced material: peripheral blood. The receptor source for this set is a woman under 40 with COVID-19, enrolled during active disease.

The CDR3 nucleotides read TGTGCCAGTGGGACCCCGACAGGGTCCAAAAACATTCAGTACTTC. Translation: CASGTPTGSKNIQYF. This chain links TRBV2 with TRBJ2-4, with 7 bases fitting TRBD1. The CDR3 has 15 residues. J was trimmed by 2 bases and V by 9 bases; bases with no gene match: 10. The V gene's germline CDR1 is SNHLY and CDR2 FYNNEI. The full variable domain, its missing parts supplied by reference TRBV2 and TRBJ2-4, is EPEVTQTPSHQVTQMGQEVILRCVPISNHLYFYWYRQILGQKVEFLVSFYNNEISEKSEIFDDQFSVERPDGSNFTLKIRSTKLEDSAMYFCASGTPTGSKNIQYFGAGTRLSVL.

In this sample, this clone turned up once. The gene calls are TRBV6-6 and TRBJ2-5; possibly TRBD1 for D (6 bases). Trimming took 2 bases from V and 7 from J, leaving 11 bases between them. From germline, CDR1 is MNHNY and CDR2 SVGAGI (reference sequence). CDR3 size: 13 residues. This CDR3 is CASSYEGVGTQYF. The CDR3 region has the DNA TGTGCCAGCAGTTACGAGGGGGTAGGGACCCAGTACTTC.

The rearrangement joins TRBV4-1 to TRBJ1-2, with D perhaps matching TRBD1 (6 bases). Trimming took off 1 base at V and 7 bases at J, with 16 bases between the two ends. CDR1 MGHRA and CDR2 YSYEKL come from the germline V gene. This CDR3 is 15 amino acids long. CDR3: CASSQGPRGLGGYTF. CDR3 sequence (DNA): TGCGCCAGCAGCCAAGGGCCGCGGGGGCTGGGTGGCTACACCTTC.

A single count supports this clone. The chain uses TRBV5-4 and TRBJ2-2, with D possibly TRBD1 on 6 matching bases. The CDR3 extends over 14 amino acids. Per the germline V gene, CDR1 is SGHNT and CDR2 is YYREEE (reference sequence). V gave up 3 bases and J gave up 4 bases, with 10 bases separating them. The CDR3 is CASSSAGATGELFF. The CDR3 region has the DNA TGTGCCAGCAGCTCTGCAGGGGCCACCGGGGAGCTGTTTTTT.

The chain employs TRBV28 and TRBJ2-7; 9 bases are shared with TRBD1. The germline gives CDR1 MDHEN, CDR2 SYDVKM. The CDR3 runs to 13 residues. The V segment lost 6 bases and the J segment 6 bases; nucleotides outside the gene matches: 6. DNA of the CDR3: TGTGCCAGCAGGGGACAGGGTACGTTCGAGCAGTACTTC. Protein sequence: CASRGQGTFEQYF.

This clone was observed a few times. The gene calls are TRBV2 and TRBJ2-2; the D is unclear. The CDR3 loop spans 13 amino acids. Deletions cut 4 bases from V and 3 bases from J, with 6 bases between. Per the germline V gene, CDR1 is SNHLY and CDR2 is FYNNEI. The DNA of the CDR3 is TGTGCCAGCAGTGGACAATACACCGGGGAGCTGTTTTTT. Residues: CASSGQYTGELFF.

The gene calls are TRBV5-1 and TRBJ2-7; D is possibly TRBD2 (5 bases). Trimming removed 5 bases at V and 0 bases at J, with 18 bases between. CDR3 length equals 16 residues. Germline-derived CDR1 and CDR2 are SGHRS and YFSETQ. In nucleotides, the CDR3 is TGCGCCAGCAGACTTGGAGCGGATTCCAGCTCCTACGAGCAGTACTTC. This translates into CASRLGADSSSYEQYF.

This chain uses TRBV7-8 with TRBJ1-6; D perhaps matches TRBD1 (5 bases). V lost 6 bases and J lost 4, with 10 bases in between. CDR1 SGHVS and CDR2 FQNEAQ come from the germline V gene. The CDR3 runs 14 residues. This chain's CDR3 is CASSGTIYNSPLHF. The CDR3, as DNA: TGTGCCAGCAGTGGGACTATTTATAATTCACCCCTCCACTTT. The full variable domain, with the rest looked up from reference TRBV7-8 and TRBJ1-6, is GAGVSQSPRYKVAKRGQDVALRCDPISGHVSLFWYQQALGQGPEFLTYFQNEAQLDKSGLPSDRFFAERPEGSVSTLKIQRTQQEDSAVYLCASSGTIYNSPLHFGNGTRLTVT.

This sequence joins TRBV19 and TRBJ1-1; no firm D call. The V and J ends lost 3 bases and 5 bases respectively, with 7 bases between them. This CDR3 has 12 residues. Germline CDR1 reads LNHDA; CDR2 reads SQIVND (reference sequence). The CDR3 DNA follows: TGTGCCAGTAGTATTGCGGGGACTGAAGCTTTCTTT. It is translated as CASSIAGTEAFF.

The chain recombines TRBV4-2 with TRBJ1-2; TRBD1 agrees at 8 bases. CDR1 is LGHNA and CDR2 is YNFKEQ in the germline V gene. CDR3 length equals 18 residues. J gave up 0 bases and V 0 bases, and 9 bases lay outside the gene matches. The CDR3 here is CASSQDGRDRSANYGYTF. CDR3 sequence (DNA): TGTGCCAGCAGCCAAGATGGGCGGGACAGGTCCGCTAACTATGGCTACACCTTC.

This clone was observed a few times. For the CDR3, the DNA is TGCGCCAGCAGCTGGACAGGTTATTCCTACGAGCAGTACTTC. This gives the protein CASSWTGYSYEQYF. The V gene is TRBV5-1, the J gene TRBJ2-7; TRBD1 agrees at 7 bases. The ends lost 3 bases at V and 1 base at J; junction bases unmatched: 4. The CDR3 is 14 residues long. Germline-derived CDR1 and CDR2 are SGHRS and YFSETQ.

The gene calls are TRBV15 and TRBJ1-2, with D possibly being TRBD1 (5 bases). Germline CDR1 reads LNHNV; CDR2 reads YYDKDF (reference sequence). The CDR3 is 13 residues long. The V end was cut by 4 bases, the J end by 2 bases, with 8 bases between. CDR3 bases: TGTGCCACCAGCATTGACAGCAACTATGGCTACACCTTC. Protein product: CATSIDSNYGYTF.

The chain recombines TRBV6-2 or TRBV6-3 with TRBJ1-1; D is unresolved. From germline, CDR1 is MNHEY and CDR2 SVGEGT. This CDR3 is built from 15 residues. Trimming took 0 bases from V and 4 from J, leaving 12 bases between them. CDR3 coding DNA: TGTGCCAGCAGTTACTCCGAGGGCTGGGGCACTGAAGCTTTCTTT. It codes for CASSYSEGWGTEAFF.

The chain has TRBV12-5 and TRBJ2-7; 8 bases map to TRBD2. CDR1 and CDR2 from the germline V gene are LGHNT and FRNRAP. V dropped 1 base and J dropped 3; count of bases not matched to a gene: 11. CDR3 length equals 17 residues. CDR3 DNA: TGTGCTAGTGGTTTGGATCGCGGCTCGACTAGCGACTACGAGCAGTACTTC. As protein: CASGLDRGSTSDYEQYF.

The genes are TRBV27 and TRBJ2-5, with D perhaps matching TRBD2 (6 bases). This CDR3 region has 14 residues. V was pared by 5 bases and J by 7 bases, with 17 bases between. Germline CDR1 MNHEY, CDR2 SMNVEV (reference sequence). The CDR3 DNA reads as TGTGCCAGCAGTGCCTCCGGGAGCCTTGCGACCCAGTACTTC. As protein: CASSASGSLATQYF.

The genes are TRBV28 and TRBJ2-3, with D possibly being TRBD1 (6 bases). The CDR3 totals 14 residues. In germline, CDR1 is MDHEN, CDR2 SYDVKM. Between the trimmed V and J ends, which lost 5 bases and 4 bases, there was a span of 13 bases. The CDR3 here is CASSTGTWPDTQYF. The CDR3 DNA reads TGTGCCAGCAGTACCGGGACATGGCCAGATACGCAGTATTTT.

This chain uses TRBV7-9 with TRBJ1-1; tentatively, D is TRBD1 (6 bases). The length of the CDR3 is 15 residues. With 5 bases removed from V and 5 bases from J, the gap between germline ends came to 18 bases. Germline loops: CDR1 SEHNR, CDR2 FQNEAQ (reference sequence). The chain's CDR3 is CASSTASTGRTEAFF. As DNA, the CDR3 is TGTGCCAGCAGCACCGCGTCGACAGGTAGGACTGAAGCTTTCTTT.

V is TRBV7-9 and J is TRBJ1-6; TRBD1 matches 7 bases. V shed 3 bases and J 9 bases; nucleotides not matched to a gene: 11. The germline V gene encodes CDR1 SEHNR and CDR2 FQNEAQ (reference sequence). The CDR3 loop spans 16 amino acids. The DNA of the CDR3 is TGTGCCAGCAGCTTTCAGGGGGAGGTCCCAATTTCACCCCTCCACTTT. It specifies CASSFQGEVPISPLHF.

The V gene is TRBV5-6, the J gene TRBJ2-2; 8 bases are a match to TRBD2. The CDR3 totals 15 residues. V dropped 4 bases and J dropped 7; count of bases not matched to a gene: 9. Germline-derived CDR1 and CDR2 are SGHDT and YYEEEE. CDR3 amino acids: CASSPLERGIGELFF. The CDR3 DNA sequence: TGTGCCAGCAGCCCACTCGAGCGGGGGATCGGGGAGCTGTTTTTT.

This chain joins TRBV27 and TRBJ2-7; 10 bases align to TRBD1. CDR3 length: 15 amino acids. J was trimmed by 7 bases and V by 3 bases; bases with no gene match: 9. Germline CDR1 MNHEY, CDR2 SMNVEV (reference sequence). DNA for the CDR3: TGTGCCAGCAGTTTGGCGGGACAGGGGATAAGGGAGCAGTACTTC. Protein: CASSLAGQGIREQYF.

The chain joins TRBV14 to TRBJ2-3, with 10 nucleotides matching TRBD2. V was clipped by 4 bases and J by 4 bases; unmatched bases: 5. CDR1 SGHDN and CDR2 FVKESK come from the germline V gene. The CDR3 is 15 amino acids. The CDR3 is CASSPSGGASDTQYF. CDR3 DNA: TGTGCCAGCAGCCCGAGCGGGGGGGCGTCAGATACGCAGTATTTT.

The CDR3 reads CASSQGGGGYTF. For the CDR3, the DNA is TGTGCCAGCAGCCAGGGCGGGGGAGGCTACACCTTC. The genes are TRBV7-9 and TRBJ1-2; maybe TRBD1 (5 bases). V was cut by 5 bases and J by 8 bases, with 12 bases left in between. From germline, CDR1 is SEHNR and CDR2 FQNEAQ (reference sequence). The CDR3 has 12 residues.

V and J are TRBV7-9 and TRBJ2-5; D is ambiguous. The CDR3 is made up of 14 amino acids. Germline V lookup: CDR1 SEHNR, CDR2 FQNEAQ (reference sequence). V lost 0 bases and J 0 bases, leaving 5 bases between the germline ends. As DNA, the CDR3 is TGTGCCAGCAGCTTAGCGACAAACCAAGAGACCCAGTACTTC. Its protein product is CASSLATNQETQYF.

As DNA, the CDR3 is TGTGCCAGCACGAACAGGGCAATGAACACTGAAGCTTTCTTT. It yields the protein CASTNRAMNTEAFF. The genes are TRBV6-5 and TRBJ1-1; a weak D match, TRBD1 (6 bases). The CDR3 extends over 14 amino acids. V was pared by 7 bases and J by 0 bases, with 12 bases between. Per germline, CDR1 MNHEY and CDR2 SVGAGI.

The chain is built from TRBV14 and TRBJ1-2; D is unresolved. Deletions cut 2 bases from V and 0 bases from J, with 16 bases between. This CDR3 has 17 amino acids. From germline, CDR1 is SGHDN and CDR2 FVKESK. The CDR3 here is CASSQHGGLLANYGYTF. Here the CDR3 DNA reads TGTGCCAGCAGCCAACACGGTGGGCTTTTAGCTAACTATGGCTACACCTTC.